This T cell receptor beta chain was obtained from a study of blood T cell repertoires in COVID-19. On the study more broadly: Sites across the United States, Italy and Spain contributed samples from acute and convalescent COVID-19. T cells, B-cell-depleted T cells, or PBMCs supplied cDNA or gDNA.

In the original analysis: Reference gene primer amplification gave nucleated cell count estimates. This table comes from immunoSEQ multiplex PCR, and its TCRdb copy is limited to in-frame clones, with some not included. Clonal size and the V and J genes are those of that table, whereas D and trimming came from the DNA. Here the sample spans more than 45,000 clones, 85% to 90% being singletons. Germline CDR1 reads SQVTM; CDR2 reads ANQGSEA. This CDR3 spans 12 amino acids. Unmatched junction bases numbered 9, after V lost 7 bases and J lost 10 bases. This TCR was sampled from a man in his 70s with acute or convalescent COVID-19. The V and J genes are TRBV29-1 and TRBJ2-1; 8 bases line up with TRBD2. Input material: peripheral blood. The CDR3 DNA sequence: TGCAGCGCTGACTCGGGGGGGGTGGAGCAGTTCTTC. Translating it yields CSADSGGVEQFF.